Below, one TCR beta chain is given with its context. The sample originates from a study of chemoradiotherapy in HPV16-positive cancers. The V gene's germline CDR1 is SNHLY and CDR2 FYNNEI. Germline trimming cut 7 bases from V and 7 bases from J; bases unmatched to any gene: 14. The CDR3 extends over 16 amino acids. Here immunoSEQ multiplex PCR was the method, and the copy in TCRdb shows in-frame clones only, minus some. The sample holds some 13,000 clones, more than 85% seen once. The TCR was taken from a human donor with HPV-associated anogenital cancer. This sample comprised blood, obtained from a patient who underwent chemoradiotherapy. The rearrangement joins TRBV2 to TRBJ2-3; 10 nucleotides align to TRBD2. CDR3 region: CASNEGASGGRHTQYF. For the CDR3, the DNA is TGTGCCAGCAACGAGGGGGCTAGCGGGGGTCGTCATACGCAGTATTTT.